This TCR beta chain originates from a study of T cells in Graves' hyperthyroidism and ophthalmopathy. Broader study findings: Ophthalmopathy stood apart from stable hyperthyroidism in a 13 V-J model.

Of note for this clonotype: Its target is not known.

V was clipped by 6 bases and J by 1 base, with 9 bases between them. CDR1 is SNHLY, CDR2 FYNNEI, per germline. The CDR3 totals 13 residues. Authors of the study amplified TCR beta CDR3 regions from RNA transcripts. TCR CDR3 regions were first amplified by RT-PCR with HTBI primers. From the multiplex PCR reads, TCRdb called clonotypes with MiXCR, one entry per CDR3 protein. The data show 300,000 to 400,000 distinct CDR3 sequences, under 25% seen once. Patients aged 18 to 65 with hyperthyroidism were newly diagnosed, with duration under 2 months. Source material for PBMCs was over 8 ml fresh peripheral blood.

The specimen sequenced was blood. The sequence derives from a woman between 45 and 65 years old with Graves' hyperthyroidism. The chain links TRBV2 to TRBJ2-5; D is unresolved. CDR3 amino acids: CASRSLGQETQYF. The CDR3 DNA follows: TGTGCCAGCAGGAGCTTGGGCCAAGAGACCCAGTACTTC.